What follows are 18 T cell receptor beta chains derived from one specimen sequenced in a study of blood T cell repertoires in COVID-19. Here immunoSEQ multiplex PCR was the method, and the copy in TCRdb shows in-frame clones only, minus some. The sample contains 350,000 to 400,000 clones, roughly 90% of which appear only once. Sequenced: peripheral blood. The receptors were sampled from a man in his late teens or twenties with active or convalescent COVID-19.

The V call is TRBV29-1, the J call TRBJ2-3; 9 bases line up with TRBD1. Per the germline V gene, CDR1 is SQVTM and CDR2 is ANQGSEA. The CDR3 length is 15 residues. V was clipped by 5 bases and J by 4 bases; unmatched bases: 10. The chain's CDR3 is CSVLNTGGVSDTQYF. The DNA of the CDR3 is TGCAGCGTTTTAAATACAGGGGGCGTCTCAGATACGCAGTATTTT.

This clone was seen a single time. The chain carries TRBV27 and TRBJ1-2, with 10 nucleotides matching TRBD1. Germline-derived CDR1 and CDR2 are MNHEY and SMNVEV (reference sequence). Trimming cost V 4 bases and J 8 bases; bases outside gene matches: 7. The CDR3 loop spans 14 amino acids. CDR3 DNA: TGTGCCAGCAGTTCCGACGGGACAGGGGTAGGCTACACCTTC. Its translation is CASSSDGTGVGYTF.

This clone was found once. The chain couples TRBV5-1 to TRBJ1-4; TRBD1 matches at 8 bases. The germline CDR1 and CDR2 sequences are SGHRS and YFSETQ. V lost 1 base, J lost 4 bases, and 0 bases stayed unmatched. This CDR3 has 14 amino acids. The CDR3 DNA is TGCGCCAGCAGCTTGACAGGGGGTAATGAAAAACTGTTTTTT. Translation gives CASSLTGGNEKLFF.

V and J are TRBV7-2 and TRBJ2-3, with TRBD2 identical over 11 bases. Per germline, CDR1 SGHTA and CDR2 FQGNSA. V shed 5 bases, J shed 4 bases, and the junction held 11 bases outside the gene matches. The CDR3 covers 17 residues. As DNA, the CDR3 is TGTGCCAGCAGCCCCTATCCGGGACTAGCGGAGGCAGATACGCAGTATTTT. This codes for CASSPYPGLAEADTQYF.

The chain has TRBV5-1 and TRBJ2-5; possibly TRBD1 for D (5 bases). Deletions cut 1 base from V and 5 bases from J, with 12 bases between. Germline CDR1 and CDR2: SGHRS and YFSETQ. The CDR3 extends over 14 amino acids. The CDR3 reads CASSLNRGDETQYF. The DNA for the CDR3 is TGCGCCAGCAGCTTGAATAGGGGTGATGAGACCCAGTACTTC.

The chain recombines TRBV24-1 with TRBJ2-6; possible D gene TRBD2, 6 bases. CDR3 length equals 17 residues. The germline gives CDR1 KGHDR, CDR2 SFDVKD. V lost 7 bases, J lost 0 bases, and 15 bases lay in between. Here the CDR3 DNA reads TGTGCCACCAGCCCTACCCGGGGAGGCTCTGGGGCCAACGTCCTGACTTTC. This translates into CATSPTRGGSGANVLTF.

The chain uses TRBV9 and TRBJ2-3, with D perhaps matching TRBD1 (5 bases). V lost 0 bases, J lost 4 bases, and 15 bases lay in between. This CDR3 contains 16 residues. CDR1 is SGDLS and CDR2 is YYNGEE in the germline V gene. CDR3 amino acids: CASSVGRTSSADTQYF. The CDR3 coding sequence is TGTGCCAGCAGCGTAGGACGGACATCTTCAGCAGATACGCAGTATTTT.

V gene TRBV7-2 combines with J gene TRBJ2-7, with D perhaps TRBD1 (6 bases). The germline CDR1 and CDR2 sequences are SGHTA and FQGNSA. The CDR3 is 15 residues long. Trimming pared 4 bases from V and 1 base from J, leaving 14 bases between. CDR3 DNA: TGTGCCAGCAGCTACACCGGGACACAATCCTACGAGCAGTACTTC. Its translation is CASSYTGTQSYEQYF.

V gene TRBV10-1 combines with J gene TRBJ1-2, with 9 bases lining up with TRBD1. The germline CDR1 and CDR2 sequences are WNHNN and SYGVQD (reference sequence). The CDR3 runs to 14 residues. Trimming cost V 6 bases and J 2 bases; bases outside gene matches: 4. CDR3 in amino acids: CASRNGTGNYGYTF. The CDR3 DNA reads TGCGCCAGCAGAAACGGGACAGGGAACTATGGCTACACCTTC.

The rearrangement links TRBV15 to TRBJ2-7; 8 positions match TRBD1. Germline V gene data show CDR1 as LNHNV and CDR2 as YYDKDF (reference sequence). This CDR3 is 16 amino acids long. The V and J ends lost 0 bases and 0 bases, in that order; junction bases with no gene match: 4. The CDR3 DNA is TGTGCCACCAGCAGAGATCGGACAGGGACCTCCTACGAGCAGTACTTC. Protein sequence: CATSRDRTGTSYEQYF.

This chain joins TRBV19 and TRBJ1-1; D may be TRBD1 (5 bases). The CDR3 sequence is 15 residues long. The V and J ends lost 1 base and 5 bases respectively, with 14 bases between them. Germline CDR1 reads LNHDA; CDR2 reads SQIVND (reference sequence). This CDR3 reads CASSIGGGLRTEAFF. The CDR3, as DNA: TGTGCCAGTAGTATAGGCGGGGGTCTGAGGACTGAAGCTTTCTTT. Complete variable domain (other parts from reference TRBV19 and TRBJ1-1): DGGITQSPKYLFRKEGQNVTLSCEQNLNHDAMYWYRQDPGQGLRLIYYSQIVNDFQKGDIAEGYSVSREKKESFPLTVTSAQKNPTAFYLCASSIGGGLRTEAFFGQGTRLTVV.

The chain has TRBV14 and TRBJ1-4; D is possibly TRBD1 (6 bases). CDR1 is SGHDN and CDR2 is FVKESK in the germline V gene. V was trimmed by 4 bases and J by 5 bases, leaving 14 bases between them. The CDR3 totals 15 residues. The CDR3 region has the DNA TGTGCCAGCAGCCCCAACAGGGTACGAAATGAAAAACTGTTTTTT. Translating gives CASSPNRVRNEKLFF.

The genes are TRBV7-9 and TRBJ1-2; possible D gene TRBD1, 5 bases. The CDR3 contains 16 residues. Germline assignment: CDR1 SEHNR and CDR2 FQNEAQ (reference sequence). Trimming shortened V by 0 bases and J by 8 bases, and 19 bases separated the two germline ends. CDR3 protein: CASSLAGAGPSRGYTF. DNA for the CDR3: TGTGCCAGCAGCTTAGCCGGTGCGGGACCGAGTCGGGGCTACACCTTC.

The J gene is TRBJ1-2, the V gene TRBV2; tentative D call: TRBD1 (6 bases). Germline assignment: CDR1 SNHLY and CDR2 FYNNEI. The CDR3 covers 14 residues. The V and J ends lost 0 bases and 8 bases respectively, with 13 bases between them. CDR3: CASSEAAGARGYTF. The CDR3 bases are TGTGCCAGCAGTGAAGCGGCGGGGGCGCGGGGCTACACCTTC. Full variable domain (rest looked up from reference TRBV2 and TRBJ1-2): EPEVTQTPSHQVTQMGQEVILRCVPISNHLYFYWYRQILGQKVEFLVSFYNNEISEKSEIFDDQFSVERPDGSNFTLKIRSTKLEDSAMYFCASSEAAGARGYTFGSGTRLTVV.

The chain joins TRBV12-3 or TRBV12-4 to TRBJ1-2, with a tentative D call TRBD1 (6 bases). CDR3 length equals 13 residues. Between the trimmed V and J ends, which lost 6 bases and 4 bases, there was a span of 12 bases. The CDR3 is CASRTDSLYGYTF. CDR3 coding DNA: TGTGCCAGCAGGACGGACAGTCTCTATGGCTACACCTTC.

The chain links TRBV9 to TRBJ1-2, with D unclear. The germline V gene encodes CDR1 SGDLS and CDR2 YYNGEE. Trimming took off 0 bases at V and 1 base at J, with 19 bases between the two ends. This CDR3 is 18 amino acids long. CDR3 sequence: CASSVAPGRVNSNYGYTF. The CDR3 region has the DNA TGTGCCAGCAGCGTAGCACCCGGGAGAGTTAATAGTAACTATGGCTACACCTTC.

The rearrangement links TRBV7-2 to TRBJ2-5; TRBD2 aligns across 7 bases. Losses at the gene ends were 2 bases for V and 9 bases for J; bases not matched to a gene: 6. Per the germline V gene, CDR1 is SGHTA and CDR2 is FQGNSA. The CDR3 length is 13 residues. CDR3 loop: CASSLRGELAQYF. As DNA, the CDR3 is TGTGCCAGCAGCTTACGGGGGGAGTTGGCCCAGTACTTC.

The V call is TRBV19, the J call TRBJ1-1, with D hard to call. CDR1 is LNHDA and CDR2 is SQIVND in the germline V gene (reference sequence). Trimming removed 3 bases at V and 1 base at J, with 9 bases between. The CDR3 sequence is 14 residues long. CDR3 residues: CASSIAAGNTEAFF. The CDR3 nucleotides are TGTGCCAGTAGTATCGCCGCCGGGAACACTGAAGCTTTCTTT.